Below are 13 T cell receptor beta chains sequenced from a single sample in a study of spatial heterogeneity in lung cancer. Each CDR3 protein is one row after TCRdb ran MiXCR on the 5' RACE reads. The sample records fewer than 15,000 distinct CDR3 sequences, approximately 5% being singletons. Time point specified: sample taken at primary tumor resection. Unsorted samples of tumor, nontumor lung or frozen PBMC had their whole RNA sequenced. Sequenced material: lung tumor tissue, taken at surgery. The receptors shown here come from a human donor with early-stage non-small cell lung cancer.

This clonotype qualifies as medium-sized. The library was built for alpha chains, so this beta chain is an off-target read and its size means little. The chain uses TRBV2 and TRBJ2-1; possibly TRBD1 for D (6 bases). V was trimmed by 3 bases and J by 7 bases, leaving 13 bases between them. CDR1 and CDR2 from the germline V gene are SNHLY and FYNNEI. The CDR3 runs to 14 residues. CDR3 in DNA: TGTGCCAGCAGTGAGGGAACAGGGCCGAATGAGCAGTTCTTC. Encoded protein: CASSEGTGPNEQFF.

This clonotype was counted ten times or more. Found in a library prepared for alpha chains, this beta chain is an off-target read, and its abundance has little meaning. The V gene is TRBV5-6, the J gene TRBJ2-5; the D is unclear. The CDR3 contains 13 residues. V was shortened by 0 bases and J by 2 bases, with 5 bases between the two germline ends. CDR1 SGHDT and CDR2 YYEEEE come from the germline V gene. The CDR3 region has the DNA TGTGCCAGCAGCTTGGGGCAACAAGAGACCCAGTACTTC. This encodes CASSLGQQETQYF.

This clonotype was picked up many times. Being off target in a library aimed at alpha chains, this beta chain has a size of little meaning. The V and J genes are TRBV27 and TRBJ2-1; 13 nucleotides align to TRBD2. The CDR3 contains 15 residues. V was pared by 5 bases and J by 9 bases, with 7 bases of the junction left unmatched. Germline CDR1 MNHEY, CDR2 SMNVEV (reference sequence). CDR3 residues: CASSTGLAGISEQFF. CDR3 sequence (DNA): TGTGCCAGCAGTACGGGACTAGCGGGGATAAGTGAGCAGTTCTTC.

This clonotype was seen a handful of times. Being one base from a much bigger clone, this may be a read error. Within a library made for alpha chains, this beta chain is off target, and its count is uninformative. DNA for the CDR3: TGTGTCAGCTCACCAGACAGGGCGCGGGCTTTCTTT. Amino acid sequence: CVSSPDRARAFF. The chain uses TRBV18 and TRBJ1-1; TRBD1 matches 7 bases. This CDR3 spans 12 amino acids. Germline V gene data show CDR1 as KGHSH and CDR2 as LQKENI.

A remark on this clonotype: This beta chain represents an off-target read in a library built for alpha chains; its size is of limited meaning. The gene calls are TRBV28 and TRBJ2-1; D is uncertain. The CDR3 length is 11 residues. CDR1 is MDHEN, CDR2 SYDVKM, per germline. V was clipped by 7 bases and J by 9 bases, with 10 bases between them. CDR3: CASKVAREQFF. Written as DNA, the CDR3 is TGTGCCAGCAAGGTCGCCCGTGAGCAGTTCTTC.

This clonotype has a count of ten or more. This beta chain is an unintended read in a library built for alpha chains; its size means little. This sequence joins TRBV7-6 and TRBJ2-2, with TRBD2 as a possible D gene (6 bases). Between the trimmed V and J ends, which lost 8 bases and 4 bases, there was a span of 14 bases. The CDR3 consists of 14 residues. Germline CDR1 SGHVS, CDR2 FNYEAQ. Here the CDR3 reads CASVGGAGTGELFF. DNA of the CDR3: TGTGCCAGCGTGGGAGGAGCCGGCACCGGGGAGCTGTTTTTT.

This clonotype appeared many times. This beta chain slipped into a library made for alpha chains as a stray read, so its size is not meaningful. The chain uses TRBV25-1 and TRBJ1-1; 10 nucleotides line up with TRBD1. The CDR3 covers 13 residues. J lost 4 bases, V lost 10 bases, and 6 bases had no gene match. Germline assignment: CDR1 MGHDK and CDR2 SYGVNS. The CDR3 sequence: CATRDRGRTEAFF. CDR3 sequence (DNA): TGTGCCACCCGGGACAGGGGACGCACTGAAGCTTTCTTT.

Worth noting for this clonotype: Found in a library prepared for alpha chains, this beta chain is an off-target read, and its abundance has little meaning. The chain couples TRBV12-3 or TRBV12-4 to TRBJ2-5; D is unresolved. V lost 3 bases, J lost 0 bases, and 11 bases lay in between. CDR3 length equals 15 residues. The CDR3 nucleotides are TGTGCCAGCAGTTTTAATGTCGGAAACCAAGAGACCCAGTACTTC. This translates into CASSFNVGNQETQYF.

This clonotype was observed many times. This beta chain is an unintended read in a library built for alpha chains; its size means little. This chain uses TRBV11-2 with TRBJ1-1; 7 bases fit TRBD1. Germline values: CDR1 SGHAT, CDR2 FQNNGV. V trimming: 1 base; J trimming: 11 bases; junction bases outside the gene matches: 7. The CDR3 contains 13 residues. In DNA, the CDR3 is TGTGCCAGCAGCTTAGTTAGGGGGCCGGAGGCTTTCTTT. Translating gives CASSLVRGPEAFF.

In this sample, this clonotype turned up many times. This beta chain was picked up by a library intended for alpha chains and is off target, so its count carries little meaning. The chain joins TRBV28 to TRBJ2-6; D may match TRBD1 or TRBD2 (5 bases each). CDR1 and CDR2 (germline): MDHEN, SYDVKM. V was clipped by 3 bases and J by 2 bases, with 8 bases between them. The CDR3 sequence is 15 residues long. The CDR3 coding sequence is TGTGCCAGCAGTTTGAGGGGCGCTGGGGCCAACGTCCTGACTTTC. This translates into CASSLRGAGANVLTF.

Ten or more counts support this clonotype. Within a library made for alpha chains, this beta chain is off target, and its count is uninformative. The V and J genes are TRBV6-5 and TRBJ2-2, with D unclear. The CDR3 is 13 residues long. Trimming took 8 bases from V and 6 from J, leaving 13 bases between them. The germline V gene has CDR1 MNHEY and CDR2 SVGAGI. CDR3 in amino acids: CASLLLSAGELFF. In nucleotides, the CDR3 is TGTGCCAGCCTTTTATTATCGGCCGGGGAGCTGTTTTTT.

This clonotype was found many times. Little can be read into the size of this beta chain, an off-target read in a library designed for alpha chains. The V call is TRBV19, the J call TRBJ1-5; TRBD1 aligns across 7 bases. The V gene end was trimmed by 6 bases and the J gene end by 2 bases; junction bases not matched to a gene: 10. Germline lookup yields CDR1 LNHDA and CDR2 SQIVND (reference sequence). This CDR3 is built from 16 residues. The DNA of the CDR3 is TGTGCCAGTAGCTCACAGGGGACTGGGGGCAATCAGCCCCAGCATTTT. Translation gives CASSSQGTGGNQPQHF.

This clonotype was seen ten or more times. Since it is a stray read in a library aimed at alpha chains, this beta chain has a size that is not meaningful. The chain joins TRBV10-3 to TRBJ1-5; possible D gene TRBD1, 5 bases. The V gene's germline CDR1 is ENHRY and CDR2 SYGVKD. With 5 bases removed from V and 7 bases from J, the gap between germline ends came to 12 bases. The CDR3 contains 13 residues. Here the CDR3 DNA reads TGTGCCATCAGTCCAGGGATGGAACAGCCCCAGCATTTT. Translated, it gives CAISPGMEQPQHF.